These T cell receptor beta chains were read from a single sample in a study of T cell responses to AZD1222 COVID-19 vaccine. Repertoires were generated with immunoSEQ multiplex PCR, while TCRdb's copy carries only in-frame clones and drops some. This table has fewer than 130,000 clones, 85% to 95% appearing once. The material was peripheral blood, obtained 28 days after the second AZD1222 dose. The receptor set was obtained from an adult who received the AZD1222 COVID-19 vaccine. The CDR3 runs from the conserved cysteine through the conserved F or W. Fields, in order: CDR3 DNA, CDR3 protein, J gene, V gene, clone size, D gene. The D gene is left open where the match is weak. Size is stated for part of the rows, as once, few or many counts, or as a class when the clone is expanded.

CDR3nt: TGTGCCAGTAAAGAGGCAGGGGACACGAGTGAGCAGTTCTTC
CDR3aa: CASKEAGDTSEQFF
j_gene: TRBJ2-1
v_gene: TRBV19
abundance: -
d_gene: -

CDR3nt: TGTGCCAGCAGCGCGCCCAGCAGGGGTATAAAGGACTATGGCTACACCTTC
CDR3aa: CASSAPSRGIKDYGYTF
j_gene: TRBJ1-2
v_gene: TRBV7-2
abundance: -
d_gene: -

CDR3nt: TGCGCCAGCAGCCAAGCACACGTCTATGGCTACACCTTC
CDR3aa: CASSQAHVYGYTF
j_gene: TRBJ1-2
v_gene: TRBV4-1
abundance: -
d_gene: -

CDR3nt: TGTGCCAGCAGCCCTAACCACTCTGGAAACACCATATATTTT
CDR3aa: CASSPNHSGNTIYF
j_gene: TRBJ1-3
v_gene: TRBV5-6
abundance: -
d_gene: -

CDR3nt: TGTGCCAGCAGCTCGGGACAGGGGGGCACAGATACGCAGTATTTT
CDR3aa: CASSSGQGGTDTQYF
j_gene: TRBJ2-3
v_gene: TRBV13
abundance: -
d_gene: TRBD1

CDR3nt: TGTGCCAGCCGGAGGGTGGGGGCACAGGGAACCGAAGAGACCCAGTACTTC
CDR3aa: CASRRVGAQGTEETQYF
j_gene: TRBJ2-5
v_gene: TRBV2
abundance: once
d_gene: -

CDR3nt: TGTGCCAGTAGTATGGGTCCACAGGGGGCCTACAATGAGCAGTTCTTC
CDR3aa: CASSMGPQGAYNEQFF
j_gene: TRBJ2-1
v_gene: TRBV19
abundance: -
d_gene: TRBD1

CDR3nt: TGTGCCAGCAGCTTGGGTGGCAGGGTGAGGAATGGCTACACCTTC
CDR3aa: CASSLGGRVRNGYTF
j_gene: TRBJ1-2
v_gene: TRBV5-4
abundance: -
d_gene: -

CDR3nt: TGTGCCAGCAGTTTTAGCGGCGGAAAACTGTTTTTT
CDR3aa: CASSFSGGKLFF
j_gene: TRBJ1-4
v_gene: TRBV12-3/TRBV12-4
abundance: -
d_gene: -

CDR3nt: TGTGCCAGCAGCCATTCCTCCACAGGGAACTATGGCTACACCTTC
CDR3aa: CASSHSSTGNYGYTF
j_gene: TRBJ1-2
v_gene: TRBV7-8
abundance: -
d_gene: -

CDR3nt: TGTGCCAGTGCGCCGGGACACCGGACCCCCTATGGCTACACCTTC
CDR3aa: CASAPGHRTPYGYTF
j_gene: TRBJ1-2
v_gene: TRBV2
abundance: -
d_gene: -

CDR3nt: TGTGCCTGGAATTATGGCAGGAACACCGGGGAGCTGTTTTTT
CDR3aa: CAWNYGRNTGELFF
j_gene: TRBJ2-2
v_gene: TRBV30
abundance: once
d_gene: -

CDR3nt: TGTGCCAGCAGTTGGGGAGGGAATGAGCAGTTCTTC
CDR3aa: CASSWGGNEQFF
j_gene: TRBJ2-1
v_gene: TRBV12-3/TRBV12-4
abundance: -
d_gene: TRBD2

CDR3nt: TGTGCCACCCAGGGGCAGCCAAATCAGCCCCAGCATTTT
CDR3aa: CATQGQPNQPQHF
j_gene: TRBJ1-5
v_gene: TRBV12-3/TRBV12-4
abundance: -
d_gene: -

CDR3nt: TGTGCCAGCAGCTTAGGTTTTGGGTCCCCTAACACTGAAGCTTTCTTT
CDR3aa: CASSLGFGSPNTEAFF
j_gene: TRBJ1-1
v_gene: TRBV7-9
abundance: -
d_gene: -

CDR3nt: TGTGCCAGCAGTGAACTAGGAGGAGGTAGTCAGCCCCAGCATTTT
CDR3aa: CASSELGGGSQPQHF
j_gene: TRBJ1-5
v_gene: TRBV2
abundance: -
d_gene: -

CDR3nt: TGTGCCAGTAGGCCAGGGGGGAACACTGAAGCTTTCTTT
CDR3aa: CASRPGGNTEAFF
j_gene: TRBJ1-1
v_gene: TRBV19
abundance: -
d_gene: TRBD1

CDR3nt: TGTGCCAGCAGTTACAGCGGTGGGGGGGATACGCAGTATTTT
CDR3aa: CASSYSGGGDTQYF
j_gene: TRBJ2-3
v_gene: TRBV6-5
abundance: once
d_gene: -

CDR3nt: TGCGCCAGCAGCTTGGTAGCGGGGGGCTACAATGAGCAGTTCTTC
CDR3aa: CASSLVAGGYNEQFF
j_gene: TRBJ2-1
v_gene: TRBV5-1
abundance: -
d_gene: TRBD2

CDR3nt: TGCGCCAGCAGCTTGGCCGGGACAGGGGTTGGTGGTTCACCCCTCCACTTT
CDR3aa: CASSLAGTGVGGSPLHF
j_gene: TRBJ1-6
v_gene: TRBV5-1
abundance: -
d_gene: TRBD1

CDR3nt: TGCGCCAGCAGCCTCCAGGGACAGGGGAACATGAACACTGAAGCTTTCTTT
CDR3aa: CASSLQGQGNMNTEAFF
j_gene: TRBJ1-1
v_gene: TRBV4-1
abundance: few
d_gene: TRBD1

CDR3nt: TGTGCCAGCAGTGGGTCGTTCTATATAGCGGGAGGCGGTAATGAGCAGTTCTTC
CDR3aa: CASSGSFYIAGGGNEQFF
j_gene: TRBJ2-1
v_gene: TRBV6-1
abundance: -
d_gene: TRBD2

CDR3nt: TGTGCCATCGGACCGGAAGAGACCCAGTACTTC
CDR3aa: CAIGPEETQYF
j_gene: TRBJ2-5
v_gene: TRBV10-3
abundance: -
d_gene: -

CDR3nt: TGTGCCAGCATACAGGGCTACACTGAAGCTTTCTTT
CDR3aa: CASIQGYTEAFF
j_gene: TRBJ1-1
v_gene: TRBV19
abundance: once
d_gene: -

CDR3nt: TGTGCCAGTAGTCGACAGACTCCGAACACTGAAGCTTTCTTT
CDR3aa: CASSRQTPNTEAFF
j_gene: TRBJ1-1
v_gene: TRBV19
abundance: -
d_gene: -

CDR3nt: TGTGCCAGTAGTCTAAGACAGGCATGGAACACTGAAGCTTTCTTT
CDR3aa: CASSLRQAWNTEAFF
j_gene: TRBJ1-1
v_gene: TRBV19
abundance: -
d_gene: -

CDR3nt: TGTGCCAGCAGCTCACCCGGAGAGGGCTCCTACGAGCAGTACTTC
CDR3aa: CASSSPGEGSYEQYF
j_gene: TRBJ2-7
v_gene: TRBV11-2
abundance: -
d_gene: -

CDR3nt: TGTGCCAGCAGTTTTTTCTATCAACATCGTGGCTACACCTTC
CDR3aa: CASSFFYQHRGYTF
j_gene: TRBJ1-2
v_gene: TRBV27
abundance: -
d_gene: -

CDR3nt: TGTGCCAGCTCAACTAGCGGGAGGCCCTCGAGCGAGCAGTTCTTC
CDR3aa: CASSTSGRPSSEQFF
j_gene: TRBJ2-1
v_gene: TRBV18
abundance: -
d_gene: TRBD2

CDR3nt: TGTGCCAGCAGTAAGGACAGAGACACAGATACGCAGTATTTT
CDR3aa: CASSKDRDTDTQYF
j_gene: TRBJ2-3
v_gene: TRBV6-5
abundance: -
d_gene: -

CDR3nt: TGTGCCATCAGTGAGTTGGGGTCCTATACATCCTACGAGCAGTACTTC
CDR3aa: CAISELGSYTSYEQYF
j_gene: TRBJ2-7
v_gene: TRBV10-3
abundance: -
d_gene: -

CDR3nt: TGTGCCAGCATTACCGCGACTAGCGGGAGAGGGGTTGAGCAGTTCTTC
CDR3aa: CASITATSGRGVEQFF
j_gene: TRBJ2-1
v_gene: TRBV28
abundance: -
d_gene: TRBD2

CDR3nt: TGTGCCAGTAGCCAGGGTGCAACTAATGAAAAACTGTTTTTT
CDR3aa: CASSQGATNEKLFF
j_gene: TRBJ1-4
v_gene: TRBV19
abundance: -
d_gene: -

CDR3nt: TGCGCCAGCAGTCCCCCCGTACAGGGGGTCCAGGAGACCCAGTACTTC
CDR3aa: CASSPPVQGVQETQYF
j_gene: TRBJ2-5
v_gene: TRBV10-1
abundance: -
d_gene: TRBD1

CDR3nt: TGTGCCAGCAGCGTAGTGCACACTGAAGCTTTCTTT
CDR3aa: CASSVVHTEAFF
j_gene: TRBJ1-1
v_gene: TRBV9
abundance: -
d_gene: -

CDR3nt: TGTGCCAGTACCCTCCCCCGGGCGTCTGGGGCCAACGTCCTGACTTTC
CDR3aa: CASTLPRASGANVLTF
j_gene: TRBJ2-6
v_gene: TRBV19
abundance: -
d_gene: -

CDR3nt: TGTGCCAGCAGTCGCAGCACAGATACGCAGTATTTT
CDR3aa: CASSRSTDTQYF
j_gene: TRBJ2-3
v_gene: TRBV11-3
abundance: -
d_gene: -

CDR3nt: TGTGCCAGCAGTGAAGGAGGGGCAGGGAATCAGCCCCAGCATTTT
CDR3aa: CASSEGGAGNQPQHF
j_gene: TRBJ1-5
v_gene: TRBV2
abundance: few
d_gene: -

CDR3nt: TGTGCCAGCAGTGGAGCGGGAGTAAGCACAGATACGCAGTATTTT
CDR3aa: CASSGAGVSTDTQYF
j_gene: TRBJ2-3
v_gene: TRBV6-1
abundance: -
d_gene: TRBD2

CDR3nt: TGTGCCAGTAGATGGACAGGCGGGTCGGCTTTCTTT
CDR3aa: CASRWTGGSAFF
j_gene: TRBJ1-1
v_gene: TRBV19
abundance: few
d_gene: TRBD1

CDR3nt: TGCGCCAGCAGCTTGGCCCTTATCTTGGCTAGCACAGATACGCAGTATTTT
CDR3aa: CASSLALILASTDTQYF
j_gene: TRBJ2-3
v_gene: TRBV5-1
abundance: -
d_gene: -

CDR3nt: TGTGCCAGCAGCTTTTACGGGGAAGAGACCCAGTACTTC
CDR3aa: CASSFYGEETQYF
j_gene: TRBJ2-5
v_gene: TRBV7-9
abundance: -
d_gene: -

CDR3nt: TGTGCCAGCTCACCCCGGGGACTAGCGGGCTCCTACGAGCAGTACTTC
CDR3aa: CASSPRGLAGSYEQYF
j_gene: TRBJ2-7
v_gene: TRBV18
abundance: -
d_gene: TRBD2

CDR3nt: TGTGCCAGTAGTGCCTTCAGCACAGATACGCAGTATTTT
CDR3aa: CASSAFSTDTQYF
j_gene: TRBJ2-3
v_gene: TRBV19
abundance: -
d_gene: -

CDR3nt: TGTGCCAGCGGCGGGACAGGGGTCTACAATGAGCAGTTCTTC
CDR3aa: CASGGTGVYNEQFF
j_gene: TRBJ2-1
v_gene: TRBV6-5
abundance: -
d_gene: TRBD1

CDR3nt: TGTGCCAGCACCTTAGCACTGAAGACCCAGTACTTC
CDR3aa: CASTLALKTQYF
j_gene: TRBJ2-5
v_gene: TRBV12-3/TRBV12-4
abundance: -
d_gene: -

CDR3nt: TGTGCCAGCAGTGGGACAGTCTCTGGAAACACCATATATTTT
CDR3aa: CASSGTVSGNTIYF
j_gene: TRBJ1-3
v_gene: TRBV28
abundance: few
d_gene: TRBD1

CDR3nt: TGTGCCACCACTGGGGGACCCTCCTACGAGCAGTACTTC
CDR3aa: CATTGGPSYEQYF
j_gene: TRBJ2-7
v_gene: TRBV6-5
abundance: -
d_gene: -

CDR3nt: TGCGCCAGCAGTCGCCTAGGGACAGATAGCAATCAGCCCCAGCATTTT
CDR3aa: CASSRLGTDSNQPQHF
j_gene: TRBJ1-5
v_gene: TRBV23-1
abundance: -
d_gene: TRBD1

CDR3nt: TGCGCCAGCAGCAGCCCCGAGCGGGGGGGCCGCAACGAGCAGTACTTC
CDR3aa: CASSSPERGGRNEQYF
j_gene: TRBJ2-7
v_gene: TRBV5-1
abundance: -
d_gene: TRBD2

CDR3nt: TGCGCCAGCAGCTTGGCTGTGGGCTACGAGCAGTACTTC
CDR3aa: CASSLAVGYEQYF
j_gene: TRBJ2-7
v_gene: TRBV5-1
abundance: -
d_gene: -

CDR3nt: TGTGCCAGCAGTTTGGGACAGATGAACACTGAAGCTTTCTTT
CDR3aa: CASSLGQMNTEAFF
j_gene: TRBJ1-1
v_gene: TRBV27
abundance: -
d_gene: TRBD1

CDR3nt: TGTGCCAGCAGTGATACGGGACACCCGAACACTGAAGCTTTCTTT
CDR3aa: CASSDTGHPNTEAFF
j_gene: TRBJ1-1
v_gene: TRBV25-1
abundance: once
d_gene: -